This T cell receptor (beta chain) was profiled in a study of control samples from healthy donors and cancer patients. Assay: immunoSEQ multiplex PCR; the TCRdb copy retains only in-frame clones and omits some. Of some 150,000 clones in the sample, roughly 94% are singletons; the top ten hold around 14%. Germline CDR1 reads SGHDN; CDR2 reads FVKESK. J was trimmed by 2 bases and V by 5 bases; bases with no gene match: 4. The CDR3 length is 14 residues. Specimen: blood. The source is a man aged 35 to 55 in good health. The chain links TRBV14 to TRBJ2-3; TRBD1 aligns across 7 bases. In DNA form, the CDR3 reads TGTGCCAGCAGCTCGACAGGGCCCACAGATACGCAGTATTTT. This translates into CASSSTGPTDTQYF.